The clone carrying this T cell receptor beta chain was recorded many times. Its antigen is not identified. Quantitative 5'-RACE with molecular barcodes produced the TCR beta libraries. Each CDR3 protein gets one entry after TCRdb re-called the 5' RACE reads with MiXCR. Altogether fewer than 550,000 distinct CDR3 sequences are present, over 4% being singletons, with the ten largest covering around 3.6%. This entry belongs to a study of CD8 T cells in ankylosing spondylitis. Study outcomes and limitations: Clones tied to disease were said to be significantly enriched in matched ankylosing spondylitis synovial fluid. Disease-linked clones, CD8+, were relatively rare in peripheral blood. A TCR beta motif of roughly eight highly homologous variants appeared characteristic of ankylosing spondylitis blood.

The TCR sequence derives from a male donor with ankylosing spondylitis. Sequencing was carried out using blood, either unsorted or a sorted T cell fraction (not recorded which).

This chain's CDR3 is CASSLFWGEQFF. The CDR3, as DNA: TGTGCCAGCAGCTTATTTTGGGGTGAGCAGTTCTTC. The chain carries TRBV7-9 and TRBJ2-1; D unclear. Germline lookup yields CDR1 SEHNR and CDR2 FQNEAQ (reference sequence). CDR3 size: 12 residues. The V end lost 2 bases, the J end lost 9 bases, and 8 bases lay between the germline ends.